This record covers a single T cell receptor beta chain. The antigen is undetermined. Sequence at one end of the junction differs from germline and may be a read error. These data belong to a study of tumor and adjacent non-tumor tissue in lung cancer. Overall study: On average, productive TCRbeta reads reached some 4.4 million per sample. Regarding the study as a whole: Compared with tumor, normal lung showed significantly lower TCR diversity. Top 100 clones took a larger repertoire share in normal lung.

TCRbeta libraries were built with three rounds of nested PCR, modified from ARM-PCR. One entry per CDR3 protein results from TCRdb running MiXCR on the multiplex PCR reads. The sample records approximately 100,000 distinct CDR3 sequences, more than 55% being singletons. No cell sorting was done before RNA was extracted from the tissue. Distant lung tissue was collected more than 3 cm away from the tumor edge. The CDR3 has 14 amino acids. Germline values: CDR1 SGHAT, CDR2 FQDESV (reference sequence). The chain employs TRBV11-1 and TRBJ2-5; possibly TRBD1 or TRBD2 for D (5 bases each). Sequencing was carried out using distant non-tumor lung tissue. This TCR came from a man in his thirties or forties with non-small cell lung cancer. CDR3: CASSADTYQGTEYF. CDR3 coding DNA: TGTGCCAGCAGCGCCGACACGTACCAAGGGACCGAGTATTTC. Combining the CDR3 with reference TRBV11-1 and TRBJ2-5 gives the whole variable domain EAEVAQSPRYKITEKSQAVAFWCDPISGHATLYWYRQILGQGPELLVQFQDESVVDDSQLPKDRFSAERLKGVDSTLKIQPAELGDSAMYLCASSADTYQGTEYFGPGTRLLVL.